This T cell receptor (beta chain) derives from a study of shared clonotypes between healthy human individuals. Splitting of each subset's genomic DNA was done evenly across several immunoSEQ plates. Data came from immunoSEQ multiplex PCR; TCRdb stores just in-frame clones and leaves some out. Among about 1,500,000 clones listed, around 97% were seen once. Remarks on this clone: The antigen is unknown.

Study outcomes and limitations: Rarefaction exposed incomplete sorted-subset sequencing despite large depth. Clonotypes shared by all four sorted-subset donors had higher generation probabilities than non-shared clonotypes.

Germline lookup yields CDR1 SGDLS and CDR2 YYNGEE. V dropped 3 bases and J dropped 4; count of bases not matched to a gene: 7. The CDR3 runs 15 residues. This chain uses TRBV9 with TRBJ2-3, with 8 bases that match TRBD1. This clonotype was obtained from a man under 40 in good health. Sequenced: naive CD4+ T cells sorted from blood. Sample subset: CD45RA+ positively selected. The CDR3 spells CASSATGEVADTQYF. CDR3 coding DNA: TGTGCCAGCAGCGCGACAGGGGAGGTGGCAGATACGCAGTATTTT. The complete variable domain, with remaining parts taken from reference TRBV9 and TRBJ2-3, reads DSGVTQTPKHLITATGQRVTLRCSPRSGDLSVYWYQQSLDQGLQFLIQYYNGEERAKGNILERFSAQQFPDLHSELNLSSLELGDSALYFCASSATGEVADTQYFGPGTRLTVL.